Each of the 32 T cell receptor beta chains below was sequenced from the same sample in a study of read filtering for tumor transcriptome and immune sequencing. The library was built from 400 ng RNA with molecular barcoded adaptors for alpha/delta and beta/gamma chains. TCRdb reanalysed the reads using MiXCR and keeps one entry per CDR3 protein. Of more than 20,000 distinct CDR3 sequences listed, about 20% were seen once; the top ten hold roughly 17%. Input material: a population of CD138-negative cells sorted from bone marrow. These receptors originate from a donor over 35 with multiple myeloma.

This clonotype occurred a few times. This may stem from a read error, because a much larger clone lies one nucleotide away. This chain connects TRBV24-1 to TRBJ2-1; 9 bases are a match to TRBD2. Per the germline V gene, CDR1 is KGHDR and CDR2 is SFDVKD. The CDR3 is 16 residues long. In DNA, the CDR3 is TGTGCCGCCAGTGATTGGGCCGGGACTAGCAGGGATGAGCAGTTCTTC. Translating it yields CAASDWAGTSRDEQFF.

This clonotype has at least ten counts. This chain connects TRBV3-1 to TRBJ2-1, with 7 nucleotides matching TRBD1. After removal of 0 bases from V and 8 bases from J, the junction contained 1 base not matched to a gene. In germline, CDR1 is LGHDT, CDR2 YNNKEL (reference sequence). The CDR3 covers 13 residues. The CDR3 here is CASSQDRGYEQFF. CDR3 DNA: TGTGCCAGCAGCCAAGACAGGGGGTATGAGCAGTTCTTC.

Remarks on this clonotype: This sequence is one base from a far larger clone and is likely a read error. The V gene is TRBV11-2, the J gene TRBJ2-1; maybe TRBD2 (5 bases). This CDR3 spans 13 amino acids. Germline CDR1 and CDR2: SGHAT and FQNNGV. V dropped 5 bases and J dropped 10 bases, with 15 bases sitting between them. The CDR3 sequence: CASSHPPGYEQFF. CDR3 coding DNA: TGTGCCAGCAGCCACCCGCCGGGATACGAGCAGTTCTTC.

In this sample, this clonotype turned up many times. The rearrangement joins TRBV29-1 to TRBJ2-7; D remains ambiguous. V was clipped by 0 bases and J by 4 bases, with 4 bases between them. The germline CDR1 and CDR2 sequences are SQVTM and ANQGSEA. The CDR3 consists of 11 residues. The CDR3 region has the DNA TGCAGCGTTGAAGAGGGTTACGAGCAGTACTTC. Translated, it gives CSVEEGYEQYF.

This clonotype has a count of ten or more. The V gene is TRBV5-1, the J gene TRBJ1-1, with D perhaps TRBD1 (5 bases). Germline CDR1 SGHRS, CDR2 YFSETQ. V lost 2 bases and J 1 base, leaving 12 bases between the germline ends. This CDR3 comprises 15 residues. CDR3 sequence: CASSFGGAANTEAFF. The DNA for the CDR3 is TGCGCCAGCAGCTTTGGCGGGGCGGCGAACACTGAAGCTTTCTTT.

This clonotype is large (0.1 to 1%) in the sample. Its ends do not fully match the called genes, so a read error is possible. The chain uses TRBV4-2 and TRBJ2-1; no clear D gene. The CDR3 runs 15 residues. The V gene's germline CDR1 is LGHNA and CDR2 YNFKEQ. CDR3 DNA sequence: TGCGCCAGCAGCCAAGATGTCCCCAGTTACAATGAGCAGTTCTTC. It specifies CASSQDVPSYNEQFF.

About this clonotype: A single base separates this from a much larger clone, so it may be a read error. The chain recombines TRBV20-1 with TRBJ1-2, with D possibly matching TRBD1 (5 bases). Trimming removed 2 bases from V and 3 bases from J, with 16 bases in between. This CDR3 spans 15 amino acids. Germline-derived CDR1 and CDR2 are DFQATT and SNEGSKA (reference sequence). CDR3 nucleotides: TGCAGTGCTAGACCCCAGGGAGGTCCACACTATGGCTACACCTTC. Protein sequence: CSARPQGGPHYGYTF.

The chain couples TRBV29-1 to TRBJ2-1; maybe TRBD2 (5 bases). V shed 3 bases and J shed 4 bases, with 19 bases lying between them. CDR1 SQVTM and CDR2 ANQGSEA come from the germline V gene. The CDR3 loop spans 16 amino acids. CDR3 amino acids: CSVEGRGRETYNEQFF. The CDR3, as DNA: TGCAGCGTTGAGGGTCGGGGTCGTGAGACTTACAATGAGCAGTTCTTC.

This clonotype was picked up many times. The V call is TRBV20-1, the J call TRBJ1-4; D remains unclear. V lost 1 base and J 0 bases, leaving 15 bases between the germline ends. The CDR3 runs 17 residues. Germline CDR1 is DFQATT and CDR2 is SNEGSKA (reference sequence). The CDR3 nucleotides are TGCAGTGCTAGAGGGGGAGAGGGATACGCAACTAATGAAAAACTGTTTTTT. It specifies CSARGGEGYATNEKLFF.

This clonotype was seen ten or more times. CDR3 in amino acids: CSVNLWTGWNTEAFF. The CDR3 DNA is TGCAGCGTTAACCTTTGGACAGGATGGAACACTGAAGCTTTCTTT. The chain joins TRBV29-1 to TRBJ1-1; 7 positions agree with TRBD1. The germline V gene has CDR1 SQVTM and CDR2 ANQGSEA. J was trimmed by 1 base and V by 5 bases; bases with no gene match: 10. The CDR3 runs to 15 residues.

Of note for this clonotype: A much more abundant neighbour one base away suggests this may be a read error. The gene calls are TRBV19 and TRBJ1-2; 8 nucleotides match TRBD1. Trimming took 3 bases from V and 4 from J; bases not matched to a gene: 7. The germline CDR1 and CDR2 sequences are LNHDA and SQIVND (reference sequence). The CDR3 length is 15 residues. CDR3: CASSISSGGGYGYTF. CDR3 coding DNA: TGTGCCAGTAGTATCTCTTCAGGGGGCGGCTATGGCTACACCTTC.

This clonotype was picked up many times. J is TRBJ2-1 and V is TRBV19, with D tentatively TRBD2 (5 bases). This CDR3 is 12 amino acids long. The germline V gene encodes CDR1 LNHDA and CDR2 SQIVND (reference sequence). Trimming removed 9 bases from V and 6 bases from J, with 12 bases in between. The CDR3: CASGRDTNEQFF. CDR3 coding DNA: TGTGCCAGCGGCCGGGATACCAATGAGCAGTTCTTC.

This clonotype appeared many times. DNA of the CDR3: TGCGCCAGCAGCCTTGACACAGATACGCAGTATTTT. It translates to CASSLDTDTQYF. This chain links TRBV4-1 with TRBJ2-3, with D uncertain. The length of the CDR3 is 12 residues. Between the trimmed V and J ends, which lost 4 bases and 2 bases, there was a span of 4 bases. Per germline, CDR1 MGHRA and CDR2 YSYEKL.

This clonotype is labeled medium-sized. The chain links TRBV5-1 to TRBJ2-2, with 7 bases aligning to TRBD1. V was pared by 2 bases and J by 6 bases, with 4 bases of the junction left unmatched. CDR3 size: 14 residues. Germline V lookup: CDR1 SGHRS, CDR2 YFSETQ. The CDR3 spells CASSFGDSSGELFF. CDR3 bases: TGCGCCAGCAGCTTTGGGGACAGCTCCGGGGAGCTGTTTTTT.

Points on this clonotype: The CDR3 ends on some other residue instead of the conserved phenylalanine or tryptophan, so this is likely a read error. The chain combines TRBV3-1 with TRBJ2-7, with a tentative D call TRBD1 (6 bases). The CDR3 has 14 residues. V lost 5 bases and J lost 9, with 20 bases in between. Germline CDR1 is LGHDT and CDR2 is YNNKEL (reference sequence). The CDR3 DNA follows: TGTGCCAGCAGCGGGGTCCTACAGGGACGCGGGCAGTACCTC. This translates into CASSGVLQGRGQYL.

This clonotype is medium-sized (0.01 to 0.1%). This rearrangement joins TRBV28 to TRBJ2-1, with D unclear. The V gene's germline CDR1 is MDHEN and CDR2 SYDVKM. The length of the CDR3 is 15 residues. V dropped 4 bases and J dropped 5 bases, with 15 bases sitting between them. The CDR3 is CASSSGATPDNEQFF. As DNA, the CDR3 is TGTGCCAGCAGTTCAGGAGCTACCCCCGACAATGAGCAGTTCTTC.

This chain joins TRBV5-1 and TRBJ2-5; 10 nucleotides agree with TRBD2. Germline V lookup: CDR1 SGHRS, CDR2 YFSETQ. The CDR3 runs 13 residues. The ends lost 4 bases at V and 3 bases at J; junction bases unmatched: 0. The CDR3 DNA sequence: TGCGCCAGCAGCGGACTAGCGGAAGAGACCCAGTACTTC. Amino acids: CASSGLAEETQYF.

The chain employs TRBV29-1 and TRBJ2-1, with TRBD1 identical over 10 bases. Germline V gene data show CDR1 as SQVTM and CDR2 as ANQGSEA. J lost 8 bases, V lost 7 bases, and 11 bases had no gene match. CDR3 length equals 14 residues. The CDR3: CSAGGQGVGHEQFF. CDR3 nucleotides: TGCAGCGCAGGAGGACAGGGGGTCGGCCATGAGCAGTTCTTC.

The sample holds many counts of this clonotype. The CDR3 reads CASSIGMTLDTEAFF. DNA for the CDR3: TGTGCCAGTAGTATCGGGATGACATTGGACACTGAAGCTTTCTTT. The chain joins TRBV19 to TRBJ1-1; D unresolved. Germline V gene data show CDR1 as LNHDA and CDR2 as SQIVND (reference sequence). Trimming took off 3 bases at V and 3 bases at J, with 14 bases between the two ends. CDR3 length equals 15 residues. Together with reference TRBV19 and TRBJ1-1, the CDR3 gives the full variable domain: DGGITQSPKYLFRKEGQNVTLSCEQNLNHDAMYWYRQDPGQGLRLIYYSQIVNDFQKGDIAEGYSVSREKKESFPLTVTSAQKNPTAFYLCASSIGMTLDTEAFFGQGTRLTVV.

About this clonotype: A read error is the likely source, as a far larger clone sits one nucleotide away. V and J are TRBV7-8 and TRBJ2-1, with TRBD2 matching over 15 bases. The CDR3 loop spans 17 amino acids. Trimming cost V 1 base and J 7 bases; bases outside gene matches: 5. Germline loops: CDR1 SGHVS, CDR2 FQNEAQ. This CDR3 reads CASSLEGTSGRRNEQFF. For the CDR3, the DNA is TGTGCCAGCAGCTTAGAAGGGACTAGCGGGAGGAGGAATGAGCAGTTCTTC.

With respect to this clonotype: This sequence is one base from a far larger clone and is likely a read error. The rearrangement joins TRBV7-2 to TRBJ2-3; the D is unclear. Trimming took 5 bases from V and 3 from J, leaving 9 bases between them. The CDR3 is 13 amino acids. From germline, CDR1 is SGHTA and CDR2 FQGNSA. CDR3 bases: TGTGCCAGCAGCCGGACGGGTACAGATACGCAGTATTTT. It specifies CASSRTGTDTQYF. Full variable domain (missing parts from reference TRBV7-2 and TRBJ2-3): GAGVSQSPSNKVTEKGKDVELRCDPISGHTALYWYRQSLGQGLEFLIYFQGNSAPDKSGLPSDRFSAERTGGSVSTLTIQRTQQEDSAVYLCASSRTGTDTQYFGPGTRLTVL.

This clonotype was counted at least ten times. The CDR3 nucleotides read TGTGCCAGCAGCTTAGTAACAGGGGCTAACTATGGCTACACCTTC. It specifies CASSLVTGANYGYTF. V usage is TRBV7-9 and J usage is TRBJ1-2; TRBD1 aligns across 7 bases. Looked up from germline, CDR1 is SEHNR and CDR2 is FQNEAQ (reference sequence). The junction had 2 bases not matched to a gene; V was cut back by 1 base and J by 0 bases. This CDR3 comprises 15 residues.

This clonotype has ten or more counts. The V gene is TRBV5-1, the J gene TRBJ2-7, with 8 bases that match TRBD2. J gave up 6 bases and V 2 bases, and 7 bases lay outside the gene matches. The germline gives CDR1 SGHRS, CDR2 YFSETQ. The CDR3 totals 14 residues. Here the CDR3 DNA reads TGCGCCAGCAGCTTTGGGGACACTAGCGGCGAGCAGTACTTC. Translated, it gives CASSFGDTSGEQYF.

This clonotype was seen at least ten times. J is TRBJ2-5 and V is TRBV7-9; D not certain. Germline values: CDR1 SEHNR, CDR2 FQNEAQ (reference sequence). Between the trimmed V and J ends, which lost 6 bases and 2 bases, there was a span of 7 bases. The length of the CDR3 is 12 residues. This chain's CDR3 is CASSSTQETQYF. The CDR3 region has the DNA TGTGCCAGCAGTTCTACACAAGAGACCCAGTACTTC.

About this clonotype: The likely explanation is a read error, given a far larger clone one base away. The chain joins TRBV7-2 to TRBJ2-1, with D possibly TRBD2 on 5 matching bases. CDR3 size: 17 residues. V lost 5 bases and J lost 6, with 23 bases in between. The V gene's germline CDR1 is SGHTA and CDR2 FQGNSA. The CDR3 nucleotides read TGTGCCAGCAGCGAGAGGCAGTTTCGAGCGGTGGGCAATGAGCAGTTCTTC. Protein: CASSERQFRAVGNEQFF.

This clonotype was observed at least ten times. The CDR3 sequence is CSARGVAKFEQFF. The CDR3 DNA follows: TGCAGTGCTAGAGGAGTAGCTAAATTTGAGCAGTTCTTC. This chain joins TRBV20-1 and TRBJ2-1; D call uncertain. This CDR3 comprises 13 residues. V lost 1 base to trimming and J lost 9 bases, with 13 bases between them. CDR1 is DFQATT, CDR2 SNEGSKA, per germline (reference sequence).

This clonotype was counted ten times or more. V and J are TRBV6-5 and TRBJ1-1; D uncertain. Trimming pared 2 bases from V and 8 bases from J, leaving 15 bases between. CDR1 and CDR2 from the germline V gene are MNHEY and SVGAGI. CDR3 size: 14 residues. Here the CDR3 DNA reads TGTGCCAGCAGTTACATAGGGATCACCTGGGAAGCTTTCTTT. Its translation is CASSYIGITWEAFF.

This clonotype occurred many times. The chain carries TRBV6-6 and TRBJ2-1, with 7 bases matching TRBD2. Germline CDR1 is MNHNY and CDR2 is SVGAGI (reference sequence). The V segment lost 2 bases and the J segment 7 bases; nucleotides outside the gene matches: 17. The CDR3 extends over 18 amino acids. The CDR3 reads CASSYTPRREPRLNEQFF. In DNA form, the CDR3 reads TGTGCCAGCAGTTACACCCCGAGGCGGGAGCCCCGGTTGAATGAGCAGTTCTTC.

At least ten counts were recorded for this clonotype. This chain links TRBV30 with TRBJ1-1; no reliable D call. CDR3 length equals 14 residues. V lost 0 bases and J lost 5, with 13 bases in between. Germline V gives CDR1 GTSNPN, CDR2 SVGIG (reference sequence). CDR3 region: CAWSVRPARTEAFF. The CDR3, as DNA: TGTGCCTGGAGTGTACGGCCAGCCCGAACTGAAGCTTTCTTT.

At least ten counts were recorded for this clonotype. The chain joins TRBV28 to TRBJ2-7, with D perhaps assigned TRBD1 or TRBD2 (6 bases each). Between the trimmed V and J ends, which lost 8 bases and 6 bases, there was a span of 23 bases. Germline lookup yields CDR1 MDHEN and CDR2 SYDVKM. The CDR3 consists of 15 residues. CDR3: CASALGGTSRGEQYF. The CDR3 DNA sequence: TGTGCCAGCGCCCTAGGGGGGACATCCAGGGGCGAGCAGTACTTC.

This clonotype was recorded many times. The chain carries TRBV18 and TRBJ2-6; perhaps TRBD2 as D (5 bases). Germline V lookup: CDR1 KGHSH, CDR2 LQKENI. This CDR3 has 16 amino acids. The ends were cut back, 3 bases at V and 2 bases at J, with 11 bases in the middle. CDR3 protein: CASSPSRAPGANVLTF. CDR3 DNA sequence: TGTGCCAGCTCACCTTCGAGGGCCCCTGGGGCCAACGTCCTGACTTTC.

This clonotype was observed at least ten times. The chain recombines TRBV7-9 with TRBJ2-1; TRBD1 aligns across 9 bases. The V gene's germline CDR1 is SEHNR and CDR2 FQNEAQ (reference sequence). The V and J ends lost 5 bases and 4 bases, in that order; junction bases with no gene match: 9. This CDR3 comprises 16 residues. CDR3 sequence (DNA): TGTGCCAGCAGCCCCCGGGGGACAGGGCTTTACAATGAGCAGTTCTTC. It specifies CASSPRGTGLYNEQFF. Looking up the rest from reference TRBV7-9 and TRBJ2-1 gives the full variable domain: DTGVSQNPRHKITKRGQNVTFRCDPISEHNRLYWYRQTLGQGPEFLTYFQNEAQLEKSRLLSDRFSAERPKGSFSTLEIQRTEQGDSAMYLCASSPRGTGLYNEQFFGPGTRLTVL.